This passage covers 30 T cell receptor beta chains from one sample sequenced in a study of shared clonotypes between healthy human individuals. Produced via immunoSEQ multiplex PCR; TCRdb's table is partial and in-frame only. The profile covers around 1 million clones, with roughly 72% appearing a single time and about 1.5% taken by the ten largest. The sample was memory CD4+ T cells sorted from blood. The subset denotes: CD45RA-negative fraction. The source is a man in his late teens or twenties in good health.

J is TRBJ1-4 and V is TRBV30, with unresolved D. Germline loops: CDR1 GTSNPN, CDR2 SVGIG (reference sequence). The V end was cut by 3 bases, the J end by 5 bases, with 19 bases between. The CDR3 is 16 amino acids. The CDR3 here is CAWRPKRAQENEKLFF. In DNA form, the CDR3 reads TGTGCCTGGAGGCCCAAACGCGCCCAGGAGAATGAAAAACTGTTTTTT.

This rearrangement joins TRBV5-1 to TRBJ2-1, with 8 bases identical to TRBD1. Trimming cost V 5 bases and J 6 bases; bases outside gene matches: 4. CDR1 and CDR2 (germline): SGHRS, YFSETQ. The CDR3 covers 13 residues. CDR3 loop: CASRRTGSNEQFF. CDR3 nucleotides: TGCGCCAGCAGGAGGACAGGGTCCAATGAGCAGTTCTTC.

The V and J genes are TRBV27 and TRBJ2-7, with 10 bases aligning to TRBD1. With V trimmed by 3 bases and J by 9 bases, 8 bases remained unmatched. There are 14 residues in the CDR3. Per the germline V gene, CDR1 is MNHEY and CDR2 is SMNVEV (reference sequence). CDR3 loop: CASSFGTGERVQYF. The CDR3 bases are TGTGCCAGCAGTTTCGGGACAGGGGAGAGGGTGCAGTACTTC.

This chain joins TRBV10-3 and TRBJ2-3; 12 nucleotides align to TRBD2. This CDR3 is 16 amino acids long. V lost 2 bases, J lost 4 bases, and 4 bases stayed unmatched. CDR1 ENHRY and CDR2 SYGVKD come from the germline V gene. CDR3 amino acids: CAISEGLAGRADTQYF. The CDR3 coding sequence is TGTGCCATCAGTGAGGGACTAGCGGGGCGGGCAGATACGCAGTATTTT.

The chain combines TRBV5-1 with TRBJ1-2; no reliable D call. From germline, CDR1 is SGHRS and CDR2 YFSETQ. V lost 1 base and J lost 8, with 18 bases in between. The CDR3 runs to 15 residues. DNA for the CDR3: TGCGCCAGCAGCTTGTCACAGTTAAGCCCTGGGGGCTACACCTTC. It codes for CASSLSQLSPGGYTF.

V and J are TRBV28 and TRBJ1-2, with D unresolved. This CDR3 is built from 14 residues. V lost 7 bases and J lost 5, with 17 bases in between. Germline CDR1 and CDR2: MDHEN and SYDVKM. The CDR3 DNA sequence: TGTGCCAGCACCCCACCCGGGGATGGGTATGGCTACACCTTC. Protein product: CASTPPGDGYGYTF.

The rearrangement joins TRBV25-1 to TRBJ2-3, with D perhaps TRBD2 (6 bases). The germline CDR1 and CDR2 sequences are MGHDK and SYGVNS. There are 17 residues in the CDR3. Trimming pared 1 base from V and 1 base from J, leaving 15 bases between. The CDR3 loop is CASSEWVGGVGTDTQYF. CDR3 nucleotide sequence: TGTGCCAGCAGTGAATGGGTCGGGGGAGTCGGCACAGATACGCAGTATTTT.

CDR3 region: CASSALGTGSYEQYF. In nucleotides, the CDR3 is TGTGCCAGCAGTGCCCTCGGGACAGGGTCTTACGAGCAGTACTTC. V usage is TRBV27 and J usage is TRBJ2-7; 9 positions match TRBD1. With 5 bases clipped from V and 4 bases from J, the junction kept 9 bases outside the gene matches. CDR1 is MNHEY and CDR2 is SMNVEV in the germline V gene (reference sequence). The CDR3 has 15 amino acids.

In this sample, this clone turned up once. The chain couples TRBV23-1 to TRBJ2-1, with D uncertain. TRBV23-1 is recorded as an ORF, its role being uncertain. CDR3 length equals 13 residues. V lost 6 bases, J lost 7 bases, and 13 bases lay in between. The CDR3 sequence is CASSAPTVNEQFF. The CDR3 coding sequence is TGCGCCAGCAGCGCCCCAACAGTGAATGAGCAGTTCTTC.

In this sample, this clone turned up a few times. At the DNA level, this CDR3 is encoded by other sequences in the same sample as well. The rearrangement joins TRBV7-9 to TRBJ1-5; D gene unclear. This CDR3 has 12 residues. The germline gives CDR1 SEHNR, CDR2 FQNEAQ (reference sequence). V was cut by 5 bases and J by 2 bases, with 4 bases left in between. Written as DNA, the CDR3 is TGTGCCAGCAGCCGGGGCAATCAGCCCCAGCATTTT. Protein: CASSRGNQPQHF.

V and J are TRBV10-2 and TRBJ1-5; weak D call: TRBD1 (6 bases). This CDR3 is 15 amino acids long. V was cut by 3 bases and J by 6 bases, with 15 bases left in between. The germline V gene has CDR1 WSHSY and CDR2 SAAADI. This chain's CDR3 is CASSESLGGIQPQHF. The CDR3 DNA follows: TGCGCCAGCAGTGAATCGCTTGGGGGCATTCAGCCCCAGCATTTT.

This clone was seen a few times. The chain carries TRBV7-2 and TRBJ1-2, with D possibly TRBD1 on 5 matching bases. The germline gives CDR1 SGHTA, CDR2 FQGNSA. Trimming pared 5 bases from V and 1 base from J, leaving 20 bases between. This CDR3 is 17 amino acids long. The CDR3 sequence: CASSQDPGLRVNYGYTF. The DNA of the CDR3 is TGTGCCAGCAGCCAAGATCCGGGGCTCAGGGTTAACTATGGCTACACCTTC.

The chain couples TRBV7-3 to TRBJ1-6; no definite D call. The CDR3 sequence is 9 residues long. Deletions cut 8 bases from V and 8 bases from J, with 1 base between. From germline, CDR1 is SGHTA and CDR2 FQGTGA. For the CDR3, the DNA is TGTGCCAGCGATTCACCCCTCCACTTT. Translated: CASDSPLHF.

With respect to this clone: The same CDR3 can be traced to other DNA sequences in this sample. CDR3 coding DNA: TGTGCCAGCAGCTCCCCTTCTTTCCAAGAGACCCAGTACTTC. Encoded protein: CASSSPSFQETQYF. J is TRBJ2-5 and V is TRBV11-2; no definite D call. The CDR3 sequence is 14 residues long. The V gene's germline CDR1 is SGHAT and CDR2 FQNNGV. V was trimmed by 4 bases and J by 1 base, leaving 10 bases between them.

The chain combines TRBV30 with TRBJ1-5; tentative D call: TRBD1 (5 bases). This CDR3 contains 13 residues. V lost 2 bases and J 7 bases, leaving 12 bases between the germline ends. The germline V gene has CDR1 GTSNPN and CDR2 SVGIG (reference sequence). The CDR3 sequence: CAWSSAGDQPQHF. The CDR3 DNA reads TGTGCCTGGAGTTCGGCCGGGGACCAGCCCCAGCATTTT.

This rearrangement joins TRBV6-1 to TRBJ2-7; D gene unclear. The CDR3 consists of 15 residues. Trimming took off 5 bases at V and 1 base at J, with 15 bases between the two ends. Per the germline V gene, CDR1 is MNHNS and CDR2 is SASEGT. CDR3 sequence: CASSIRTGGSYEQYF. The DNA for the CDR3 is TGTGCCAGCAGTATCCGGACCGGTGGGTCCTACGAGCAGTACTTC.

The V call is TRBV7-2, the J call TRBJ1-1; no reliable D call. The CDR3 covers 14 residues. Trimming stripped 7 bases from V and 3 bases from J, with 15 bases between. The V gene's germline CDR1 is SGHTA and CDR2 FQGNSA. Written as DNA, the CDR3 is TGTGCCAGCACCGAAAATCCGGGCTACACTGAAGCTTTCTTT. This encodes CASTENPGYTEAFF. Based on the CDR3 plus reference TRBV7-2 and TRBJ1-1, the full variable domain is GAGVSQSPSNKVTEKGKDVELRCDPISGHTALYWYRQSLGQGLEFLIYFQGNSAPDKSGLPSDRFSAERTGGSVSTLTIQRTQQEDSAVYLCASTENPGYTEAFFGQGTRLTVV.

This chain uses TRBV6-5 with TRBJ1-6; D is uncertain. This CDR3 region has 14 residues. V dropped 7 bases and J dropped 5 bases, with 12 bases sitting between them. Germline V gene data show CDR1 as MNHEY and CDR2 as SVGAGI. CDR3 nucleotides: TGTGCCAGCAATCGAGGGAGAAATAATTCACCCCTCCACTTT. Translating it yields CASNRGRNNSPLHF.

This clone has only one observation. This chain links TRBV5-1 with TRBJ2-7; D perhaps matches TRBD2 (5 bases). The CDR3 loop spans 15 amino acids. The germline gives CDR1 SGHRS, CDR2 YFSETQ. The V and J ends lost 4 bases and 1 base respectively, with 15 bases between them. The CDR3 nucleotides are TGCGCCAGCAGCGCCTGGATAGGACTTTCCTACGAGCAGTACTTC. It encodes CASSAWIGLSYEQYF.

The rearrangement joins TRBV5-4 to TRBJ1-2; TRBD1 is a possible D gene (6 bases). The V end lost 0 bases, the J end lost 4 bases, and 13 bases lay between the germline ends. CDR3 length: 15 residues. The germline gives CDR1 SGHNT, CDR2 YYREEE (reference sequence). This chain's CDR3 is CASSLDYGQPYGYTF. The CDR3 DNA follows: TGTGCCAGCAGCTTGGACTATGGACAGCCCTATGGCTACACCTTC.

The V call is TRBV5-1, the J call TRBJ2-7; no firm D call. V was clipped by 4 bases and J by 0 bases, with 11 bases between them. Germline-derived CDR1 and CDR2 are SGHRS and YFSETQ. CDR3 length: 14 residues. CDR3 sequence (DNA): TGCGCCAGCAGCGAACAATCCTCCTCCTACGAGCAGTACTTC. Translation: CASSEQSSSYEQYF.

This sequence joins TRBV13 and TRBJ2-6; D unclear. CDR1 and CDR2 from the germline V gene are PRHDT and FYEKMQ (reference sequence). The CDR3 consists of 14 residues. The V end lost 5 bases, the J end lost 0 bases, and 5 bases lay between the germline ends. CDR3 DNA sequence: TGTGCCAGCAGCCGGAGCTCTGGGGCCAACGTCCTGACTTTC. This codes for CASSRSSGANVLTF. The full variable domain, in which reference TRBV13 and TRBJ2-6 provide the parts outside the CDR3, is AAGVIQSPRHLIKEKRETATLKCYPIPRHDTVYWYQQGPGQDPQFLISFYEKMQSDKGSIPDRFSAQQFSDYHSELNMSSLELGDSALYFCASSRSSGANVLTFGAGSRLTVL.

The chain has TRBV6-1 and TRBJ2-3, with 11 bases aligning to TRBD2. Germline CDR1 MNHNS, CDR2 SASEGT. V lost 6 bases to trimming and J lost 0 bases; unmatched junction nucleotides: 2. CDR3 size: 15 residues. The CDR3 nucleotides read TGTGCCAGCAGCGCTAGCGGGAGGAGCACAGATACGCAGTATTTT. Its protein is CASSASGRSTDTQYF.

The rearrangement links TRBV7-2 to TRBJ2-7; TRBD2 matches at 7 bases. Germline V gives CDR1 SGHTA, CDR2 FQGNSA. The CDR3 covers 16 residues. V gave up 5 bases and J gave up 4 bases; unmatched junction bases: 14. The CDR3 bases are TGTGCCAGCAGCCCCGGGGGAGGGGCCCTTCGGTACGAGCAGTACTTC. Amino acids: CASSPGGGALRYEQYF.

The chain couples TRBV6-6 to TRBJ2-3, with D possibly being TRBD1 (5 bases). Germline CDR1 and CDR2: MNHNY and SVGAGI (reference sequence). This CDR3 comprises 14 residues. The V end lost 4 bases, the J end lost 2 bases, and 10 bases lay between the germline ends. The CDR3 reads CASSLGAYTDTQYF. The DNA for the CDR3 is TGTGCCAGCAGTTTAGGGGCATACACAGATACGCAGTATTTT.

The chain combines TRBV5-4 with TRBJ1-2, with TRBD1 matching over 10 bases. Germline assignment: CDR1 SGHNT and CDR2 YYREEE (reference sequence). CDR3 size: 14 residues. V dropped 4 bases and J dropped 3; count of bases not matched to a gene: 3. Here the CDR3 DNA reads TGTGCCAGCAGCCCCGGGACAGGGGACTATGGCTACACCTTC. Protein sequence: CASSPGTGDYGYTF.

This chain connects TRBV11-2 to TRBJ1-3; D is ambiguous. Looked up from germline, CDR1 is SGHAT and CDR2 is FQNNGV. Trimming removed 5 bases at V and 9 bases at J, with 14 bases between. This CDR3 has 13 amino acids. The CDR3 sequence: CASSPRAQSTIYF. The CDR3 DNA is TGTGCCAGCAGCCCGAGGGCTCAGAGCACCATATATTTT.

Concerning this clone: Mismatch with germline at one junction end may stem from a read error. The rearrangement joins TRBV5-6 to TRBJ2-2; D unresolved. CDR3 length equals 15 residues. Germline CDR1 and CDR2: SGHDT and YYEEEE. CDR3 protein: CASSRGRANTGELFF. The CDR3 nucleotides read TGCGCCAGCAGCCGAGGCCGGGCAAACACCGGGGAGCTGTTTTTT. Looking up the rest from reference TRBV5-6 and TRBJ2-2 gives the full variable domain: DAGVTQSPTHLIKTRGQQVTLRCSPKSGHDTVSWYQQALGQGPQFIFQYYEEEERQRGNFPDRFSGHQFPNYSSELNVNALLLGDSALYLCASSRGRANTGELFFGEGSRLTVL.

CDR3 sequence reads: CASTPGPGELFF. The CDR3 DNA is TGTGCCAGCACCCCCGGCCCCGGGGAGCTGTTTTTT. This chain links TRBV6-5 with TRBJ2-2, with D uncertain. Germline CDR1 and CDR2: MNHEY and SVGAGI. The CDR3 covers 12 residues. V lost 7 bases, J lost 6 bases, and 9 bases lay in between.

About this clone itself: This clone may be a read error of a much larger clone one base away. The chain combines TRBV6-4 with TRBJ1-2; no firm D call. Deletions cut 3 bases from V and 0 bases from J, with 2 bases between. Per germline, CDR1 MRHNA and CDR2 SNTAGT. The CDR3 extends over 12 amino acids. Here the CDR3 reads CASSEANYGYTF. The CDR3, as DNA: TGTGCCAGCAGTGAAGCTAACTATGGCTACACCTTC.